This T cell receptor (beta chain) stems from a study of T cell responses to AZD1222 COVID-19 vaccine. Data came from immunoSEQ multiplex PCR; TCRdb stores just in-frame clones and leaves some out. The sample includes 120,000 to 150,000 clones, roughly 93% of them seen just once. Details on this clone: Its antigen remains unknown.

General study points: Without day 14 samples, only post-peak T cell repertoires were studied. Clonal diversity was possibly underestimated, and white British individuals and females predominated among donors.

Per the germline V gene, CDR1 is SGHNT and CDR2 is YYREEE (reference sequence). The V and J ends lost 4 bases and 4 bases, in that order; junction bases with no gene match: 9. The CDR3 sequence is 16 residues long. The V and J genes are TRBV5-4 and TRBJ2-3; 10 bases align to TRBD2. This specimen consisted of peripheral blood, obtained on day 0 of MenACWY control vaccination. The sequence was collected from an adult in good health. CDR3 sequence reads: CASSPRSGGVADTQYF. The CDR3 coding sequence is TGTGCCAGCAGCCCCAGGAGCGGGGGGGTAGCAGATACGCAGTATTTT.